This is a list of T cell receptor beta chains from one sample in a study of blood T cell repertoires in COVID-19. Method: immunoSEQ multiplex PCR; TCRdb's copy keeps in-frame clones and lacks some. The table lists about 180,000 clones, roughly 85% of them singletons. The specimen sequenced was peripheral blood. The receptors shown here come from a human donor with active or convalescent COVID-19. The donor label of this sample is uncertain. Both conserved end residues are trimmed from each CDR3. Clone size is shown for a subset of rows, as once, few, many or a class of expanded clone.

V: TRBV27; J: TRBJ1-1; size: once; CDR3: ASRLTGTFSEAF
V: TRBV11-2; J: TRBJ1-6; size: NA; CDR3: ASSPSGGSLRRYNSPLH
V: TRBV5-6; J: TRBJ2-2; size: NA; CDR3: ASSSGLAKSAGELF
V: TRBV6-6; J: TRBJ2-2; size: NA; CDR3: ASRRERNTGELF
V: TRBV4-3; J: TRBJ1-4; size: NA; CDR3: ASSQVQGGEDEKLF
V: TRBV28; J: TRBJ2-7; size: NA; CDR3: ASSTRDRVYEQY
V: TRBV10-1; J: TRBJ2-3; size: NA; CDR3: ASSPGGLAGGKDTQY
V: TRBV2; J: TRBJ1-2; size: NA; CDR3: ASSPTGFVT
V: TRBV6-5; J: TRBJ1-2; size: NA; CDR3: ASSYRGFAGYT
V: TRBV12-3/TRBV12-4; J: TRBJ2-7; size: NA; CDR3: ASSSERAYEQY
V: TRBV3-1/TRBV3-2; J: TRBJ2-7; size: NA; CDR3: ASRSQGGEQY
V: TRBV6-5; J: TRBJ1-4; size: once; CDR3: ASSSRGLNEKLF
V: TRBV19; J: TRBJ2-1; size: NA; CDR3: ASSISAGRNEQF
V: TRBV10-2; J: TRBJ1-3; size: NA; CDR3: ASNAEDRAGNTIY
V: TRBV7-9; J: TRBJ2-3; size: NA; CDR3: ASSFLAGVRPETQY
V: TRBV10-3; J: TRBJ2-3; size: NA; CDR3: AIRGVSLDTQY
V: TRBV6-5; J: TRBJ2-3; size: NA; CDR3: ASRTTSTDTQY
V: TRBV30; J: TRBJ2-3; size: NA; CDR3: AWSALGDTQY
V: TRBV5-1; J: TRBJ1-2; size: NA; CDR3: ASSLQLQANYGYT
V: TRBV4-1; J: TRBJ1-1; size: once; CDR3: ASRRDSGRRTEAF
V: TRBV4-3; J: TRBJ2-2; size: NA; CDR3: ASSLGTPGTGELF
V: TRBV4-3; J: TRBJ2-7; size: NA; CDR3: ASSQGTGDYEQY
V: TRBV19; J: TRBJ2-1; size: NA; CDR3: ASSMRAGKYNEQF
V: TRBV6-5; J: TRBJ1-5; size: NA; CDR3: ASSYNRQSNQPQH
V: TRBV7-9; J: TRBJ1-2; size: NA; CDR3: ASSPTTGNYGYT
V: TRBV5-6; J: TRBJ1-5; size: NA; CDR3: ASSLRREYNQPQH
V: TRBV9; J: TRBJ2-7; size: NA; CDR3: ASSASLGAYEQY
V: TRBV4-2; J: TRBJ2-3; size: NA; CDR3: ASSQASTSGGTDTQY
V: TRBV2; J: TRBJ2-6; size: NA; CDR3: ASSDWGPNVLT
V: TRBV4-3; J: TRBJ1-4; size: NA; CDR3: ASSQDLRGAGEKLF
V: TRBV7-3; J: TRBJ2-2; size: few; CDR3: ASRLGTSNGELF
V: TRBV2; J: TRBJ2-5; size: once; CDR3: ASSGDRGQETQY
V: TRBV7-2; J: TRBJ1-5; size: NA; CDR3: ASSYQGVGQPQH
V: TRBV28; J: TRBJ1-5; size: NA; CDR3: ASKDRVNQPQH
V: TRBV11-1; J: TRBJ2-1; size: NA; CDR3: ASSLAGQSYNEQF
V: TRBV7-5; J: TRBJ2-3; size: NA; CDR3: VRSLGVAGDLPDTQY
V: TRBV2; J: TRBJ2-2; size: NA; CDR3: ASSKNSGGLAGTRRLF
V: TRBV7-2; J: TRBJ2-1; size: NA; CDR3: ASSVLADEQF
V: TRBV28; J: TRBJ2-3; size: NA; CDR3: ASSADLRDTQY
V: TRBV5-1; J: TRBJ2-3; size: NA; CDR3: ASSLALAGEPFTDTQY
V: TRBV9; J: TRBJ1-1; size: NA; CDR3: ASSVGASPNTEAF